Here is one TCR beta chain with its context. Its antigen is currently unknown. These data originate in a study of shared clonotypes between healthy human individuals. Researchers partitioned CD4+ cells into CD45RA+ naive and CD45RA-negative memory subsets. Study-level findings and limits: A handful of donors had around 5% of their naive CD4 clonotypes in common.

Each subset's genomic DNA was split evenly across several immunoSEQ plates. Some clones are missing from TCRdb's copy, which holds only in-frame ones; the method was immunoSEQ multiplex PCR. This sample has just over 2,000,000 clones, with 85% to 95% found just once. The CDR3 length is 16 residues. Germline CDR1 LGHNA, CDR2 YSLEER. Trimming pared 1 base from V and 2 bases from J, leaving 9 bases between. V gene TRBV4-3 combines with J gene TRBJ2-6; a weak D match, TRBD1 (5 bases). This receptor was obtained from a man younger than 35 in good health. The sample consisted of naive CD4+ T cells sorted from blood. Documented subset: CD45RA+ positively selected. CDR3 nucleotides: TGCGCCAGCAGCCAAGGATTGGGGCCTGGGGCCAACGTCCTGACTTTC. Amino acid sequence: CASSQGLGPGANVLTF.